These T cell receptor beta chains were read from a single sample in a study of blood T cell repertoires in COVID-19. Sequencing was performed with immunoSEQ multiplex PCR; in TCRdb, only in-frame clones are kept and a portion is missing. The sample includes fewer than 200,000 clones, roughly four fifths of them seen just once. Material: PBMCs or T cells enriched from blood (not recorded which). Every receptor here comes from a man between 50 and 59 years old who had recovered from COVID-19. The CDR3 runs from the conserved cysteine through the conserved F or W. Part of the rows lack a size; the others show once, few, many or a class for expanded clones.

cdr3_aa clone_size v_call
CASSSSAGGQNEQFF . TRBV7-3
CASSYRVAGNNEQFF . TRBV9
CASSAQGAGANVLTF . TRBV9
CASSLLNTDTQYF . TRBV7-2
CASRVQENTEAFF . TRBV25-1
CASSYSRPSSGGEQYF . TRBV6-5
CASSPAPPSEQYF . TRBV28
CASSHFGGVNTGELFF . TRBV3-1/TRBV3-2
CASSETENYGYTF few TRBV9
CAWSVLQFDTEAFF . TRBV30
CASSLSKGQGGNYGYTF . TRBV7-2
CSASKPKGGSQADAFF . TRBV20-1